Shown below are 32 T cell receptor beta chains from a single sample sequenced in a study of a mutant IDH1 vaccine in newly diagnosed glioma. Using immunoSEQ multiplex PCR, the repertoire was profiled, and TCRdb retains in-frame clones only, with some absent. The profile shows fewer than 150,000 clones, 85% to 90% of them singletons. Time point: week 11, during vaccination. In the vaccine, a single dose held 300 ug of the mutant IDH1 20-mer peptide, along with topical imiquimod. These receptors have no identified antigens. Sequences were derived from PBMCs, sampled from a glioma patient whose treatment included an IDH1 peptide vaccine. These receptors all come from a woman between 50 and 59 years old with glioma.

This sequence joins TRBV11-2 and TRBJ1-1; D remains unclear. V was cut by 0 bases and J by 1 base, with 3 bases left in between. From germline, CDR1 is SGHAT and CDR2 FQNNGV. The CDR3 is made up of 13 amino acids. CDR3: CASSLDQNTEAFF. The CDR3, as DNA: TGTGCCAGCAGCTTAGATCAGAACACTGAAGCTTTCTTT. The whole variable domain, filled in from reference TRBV11-2 and TRBJ1-1, reads EAGVAQSPRYKIIEKRQSVAFWCNPISGHATLYWYQQILGQGPKLLIQFQNNGVVDDSQLPKDRFSAERLKGVDSTLKIQPAKLEDSAVYLCASSLDQNTEAFFGQGTRLTVV.

The chain recombines TRBV2 with TRBJ2-5, with 14 bases fitting TRBD2. This CDR3 has 17 residues. Germline values: CDR1 SNHLY, CDR2 FYNNEI. V gave up 6 bases and J gave up 1 base; unmatched junction bases: 7. The CDR3 DNA is TGTGCCAGCAGGCTCGGGACTAGCGGGAGAGGCCAAGAGACCCAGTACTTC. It yields the protein CASRLGTSGRGQETQYF.

The chain has TRBV2 and TRBJ2-1, with a possible D match to TRBD1 (6 bases). Germline CDR1 is SNHLY and CDR2 is FYNNEI. The V end was cut by 5 bases, the J end by 0 bases, with 14 bases between. The CDR3 runs to 16 residues. In DNA form, the CDR3 reads TGTGCCAGCAGTCCCCTCGACAGGAGCTCCTACAATGAGCAGTTCTTC. Translating gives CASSPLDRSSYNEQFF. The full variable domain, its missing parts supplied by reference TRBV2 and TRBJ2-1, is EPEVTQTPSHQVTQMGQEVILRCVPISNHLYFYWYRQILGQKVEFLVSFYNNEISEKSEIFDDQFSVERPDGSNFTLKIRSTKLEDSAMYFCASSPLDRSSYNEQFFGPGTRLTVL.

This chain connects TRBV29-1 to TRBJ2-3, with TRBD1 identical over 7 bases. Trimming removed 6 bases from V and 3 bases from J; junction bases left unmatched: 12. Looked up from germline, CDR1 is SQVTM and CDR2 is ANQGSEA. The CDR3 contains 15 residues. The CDR3 here is CSVETPGQWTDTQYF. The CDR3 DNA follows: TGCAGCGTGGAAACCCCGGGACAGTGGACAGATACGCAGTATTTT.

The gene calls are TRBV9 and TRBJ2-1, with 9 bases aligning to TRBD1. CDR1 and CDR2 from the germline V gene are SGDLS and YYNGEE. Germline trimming cut 0 bases from V and 0 bases from J; bases unmatched to any gene: 10. This CDR3 comprises 19 residues. CDR3: CASSVGNRGLQSSYNEQFF. The DNA of the CDR3 is TGTGCCAGCAGCGTAGGGAACAGGGGGCTTCAAAGCTCCTACAATGAGCAGTTCTTC.

The table lists this clone with a few counts. The sample has other DNA sequences that encode this CDR3 too. The chain employs TRBV14 and TRBJ2-5; D ambiguous. The CDR3 consists of 14 residues. V lost 1 base and J lost 5, with 11 bases in between. Germline V gives CDR1 SGHDN, CDR2 FVKESK. The CDR3 spells CASSQGARSETQYF. CDR3 DNA: TGTGCCAGCAGCCAAGGGGCTAGGTCGGAGACCCAGTACTTC.

In this sample, this clone turned up a few times. The chain employs TRBV9 and TRBJ1-2; D remains ambiguous. CDR1 is SGDLS and CDR2 is YYNGEE in the germline V gene. The V and J ends lost 0 bases and 6 bases respectively, with 9 bases between them. This CDR3 contains 13 residues. The CDR3 protein is CASSVVPPHGYTF. The CDR3 DNA reads TGTGCCAGCAGCGTAGTACCCCCACATGGCTACACCTTC.

V and J are TRBV25-1 and TRBJ1-2; D gene unclear. Germline loops: CDR1 MGHDK, CDR2 SYGVNS. This CDR3 has 15 residues. V lost 0 bases and J lost 7, with 15 bases in between. For the CDR3, the DNA is TGTGCCAGCAGTGAATATGCGGAGACGCCCTCTGGCTACACCTTC. This gives the protein CASSEYAETPSGYTF.

This chain connects TRBV6-5 to TRBJ2-7; tentatively, D is TRBD1 (6 bases). The germline V and J ends were trimmed by 6 bases and 9 bases, with 15 bases remaining between them. This CDR3 comprises 12 residues. Germline CDR1 reads MNHEY; CDR2 reads SVGAGI. The CDR3 coding sequence is TGTGCCAGCAGGGGGGCCCGACTCGTGCAGTACTTC. As protein: CASRGARLVQYF.

This clone was counted ten times or more. The chain is built from TRBV29-1 and TRBJ1-1; tentative D call: TRBD1 (6 bases). This CDR3 region has 15 residues. CDR1 is SQVTM, CDR2 ANQGSEA, per germline. Between the trimmed V and J ends, which lost 6 bases and 0 bases, there was a span of 17 bases. The CDR3 sequence: CSVGWTVTLNTEAFF. CDR3 nucleotide sequence: TGCAGCGTGGGTTGGACAGTCACATTGAACACTGAAGCTTTCTTT.

The rearrangement links TRBV29-1 to TRBJ1-1, with D uncertain. CDR1 is SQVTM, CDR2 ANQGSEA, per germline. The CDR3 is 10 amino acids. The germline V and J ends were trimmed by 7 bases and 1 base, with 4 bases remaining between them. DNA for the CDR3: TGCAGCGCAGAGAACACTGAAGCTTTCTTT. This sequence encodes CSAENTEAFF.

The J gene is TRBJ2-3, the V gene TRBV14, with 8 bases that match TRBD2. V shed 5 bases and J 5 bases; nucleotides not matched to a gene: 9. Germline V lookup: CDR1 SGHDN, CDR2 FVKESK. The CDR3 loop spans 15 amino acids. The CDR3 DNA reads TGTGCCAGCAGCTTTAAAGCGGGAGTGAAAGATACGCAGTATTTT. Protein product: CASSFKAGVKDTQYF.

V and J are TRBV20-1 and TRBJ2-1; D call uncertain. Looked up from germline, CDR1 is DFQATT and CDR2 is SNEGSKA (reference sequence). V shed 0 bases and J shed 9 bases, with 6 bases lying between them. The CDR3 is 11 residues long. CDR3 DNA: TGCAGTGCTAGAGATCGGGTTGAGCAGTTCTTC. This translates into CSARDRVEQFF.

This clone came up a few times. The chain links TRBV19 to TRBJ1-5; D is perhaps TRBD1 (5 bases). The CDR3 runs 15 residues. Germline CDR1 is LNHDA and CDR2 is SQIVND (reference sequence). V lost 1 base, J lost 0 bases, and 7 bases lay in between. The CDR3 here is CASSIGQISNQPQHF. CDR3 DNA: TGTGCCAGTAGTATAGGACAGATTAGCAATCAGCCCCAGCATTTT.

This clone was found a few times. V and J are TRBV9 and TRBJ2-5; unclear D gene. Deletions cut 2 bases from V and 4 bases from J, with 12 bases between. Germline V gene lookup returns CDR1 SGDLS and CDR2 YYNGEE. The CDR3 extends over 14 amino acids. CDR3 residues: CASSVSPWRETQYF. The CDR3 DNA reads TGTGCCAGCAGCGTCTCCCCCTGGAGAGAGACCCAGTACTTC.

The V and J genes are TRBV4-2 and TRBJ1-5; D remains unclear. The V gene lost 3 bases and the J gene lost 2 bases, with 8 bases spanning the gap. CDR1 is LGHNA, CDR2 YNFKEQ, per germline. This CDR3 region has 14 residues. Written as DNA, the CDR3 is TGTGCCAGCAGCCACGGACGGGGCAATCAGCCCCAGCATTTT. It yields the protein CASSHGRGNQPQHF.

CDR3 sequence: CASTDRGSYNEQFF. CDR3 nucleotide sequence: TGTGCCAGCACCGATCGAGGCTCCTACAATGAGCAGTTCTTC. The chain joins TRBV7-9 to TRBJ2-1; D remains ambiguous. V lost 7 bases, J lost 0 bases, and 10 bases lay in between. This CDR3 is 14 amino acids long. CDR1 and CDR2 from the germline V gene are SEHNR and FQNEAQ (reference sequence).

This clone was seen a single time. This sequence joins TRBV6-4 and TRBJ2-7; D is possibly TRBD2 (6 bases). The germline V and J ends were trimmed by 10 bases and 4 bases, with 17 bases remaining between them. This CDR3 is 13 amino acids long. CDR1 and CDR2 (germline): MRHNA, SNTAGT. CDR3 loop: CAIAGLEAYEQYF. CDR3 DNA sequence: TGTGCCATCGCGGGGCTAGAGGCTTACGAGCAGTACTTC.

A single count supports this clone. The chain links TRBV19 to TRBJ1-5; D unclear. The CDR3 extends over 15 amino acids. V was clipped by 2 bases and J by 5 bases, with 13 bases between them. Germline-derived CDR1 and CDR2 are LNHDA and SQIVND (reference sequence). In DNA, the CDR3 is TGTGCCAGTAGTATACCTCCCGTGGGAGATCAGCCCCAGCATTTT. Translating gives CASSIPPVGDQPQHF.

The gene calls are TRBV11-1 and TRBJ2-1, with D possibly being TRBD1 (7 bases). V lost 11 bases to trimming and J lost 4 bases, with 18 bases between them. The CDR3 contains 14 residues. The germline CDR1 and CDR2 sequences are SGHAT and FQDESV (reference sequence). The DNA of the CDR3 is TGTGCCTCAGGGGGGAGCTTGAGATACAATGAGCAGTTCTTC. As protein: CASGGSLRYNEQFF.

This chain uses TRBV6-5 with TRBJ2-7, with TRBD2 matching 11 bases. The J segment lost 7 bases and the V segment lost 4 bases, leaving 6 bases of the junction unmatched. The CDR3 sequence is 14 residues long. The germline V gene encodes CDR1 MNHEY and CDR2 SVGAGI. As DNA, the CDR3 is TGTGCCAGCAGTTCACTAGCGGGAGTAGAAGAGCAGTACTTC. Residues: CASSSLAGVEEQYF.

This clone has just a few counts. The V gene is TRBV6-4, the J gene TRBJ2-3; 9 nucleotides line up with TRBD1. Germline assignment: CDR1 MRHNA and CDR2 SNTAGT. V shed 7 bases and J 8 bases; nucleotides not matched to a gene: 16. The CDR3 sequence is 16 residues long. The CDR3 DNA sequence: TGTGCCAGCACGTCCCGGGACAGGGCCCCGTGGGGTACGCAGTATTTT. Translated, it gives CASTSRDRAPWGTQYF.

This chain connects TRBV18 to TRBJ2-1; D not certain. The germline V gene encodes CDR1 KGHSH and CDR2 LQKENI. V gave up 2 bases and J gave up 5 bases, with 7 bases separating them. This CDR3 has 13 residues. The CDR3 nucleotides are TGTGCCAGCTCACCAGGTGGCAACAATGAGCAGTTCTTC. Its protein product is CASSPGGNNEQFF.

This clone was observed once. The genes are TRBV19 and TRBJ2-1; 7 nucleotides line up with TRBD1. The CDR3 covers 16 residues. J gave up 0 bases and V 7 bases, and 9 bases lay outside the gene matches. Germline V lookup: CDR1 LNHDA, CDR2 SQIVND (reference sequence). In DNA, the CDR3 is TGTGCCAGTAACGATAGAGGGGGCTTCTCCTACAATGAGCAGTTCTTC. Translation gives CASNDRGGFSYNEQFF.

V and J are TRBV9 and TRBJ2-5; 9 bases map to TRBD1. Germline values: CDR1 SGDLS, CDR2 YYNGEE. The CDR3 consists of 14 residues. V lost 1 base and J lost 3; bases outside the gene matches: 1. The CDR3 is CASSVRTGEETQYF. CDR3 coding DNA: TGTGCCAGCAGCGTAAGGACAGGGGAAGAGACCCAGTACTTC.

The J gene is TRBJ2-1, the V gene TRBV6-5; 11 positions match TRBD2. The CDR3 sequence is 15 residues long. Germline CDR1 MNHEY, CDR2 SVGAGI. After removal of 5 bases from V and 6 bases from J, the junction contained 6 bases not matched to a gene. The CDR3 protein is CASSLGTSGFNEQFF. The CDR3 nucleotides read TGTGCCAGCAGTCTCGGGACTAGCGGTTTCAATGAGCAGTTCTTC.

This chain links TRBV2 with TRBJ2-5; 8 positions match TRBD2. The end of the DNA fits TRBJ2-7 better, so the J call may be wrong. The CDR3 sequence is 15 residues long. Germline values: CDR1 SNHLY, CDR2 FYNNEI. CDR3 sequence reads: CASSEGPGGIYEQYF. CDR3 sequence (DNA): TGTGCCAGCAGTGAAGGGCCGGGAGGGATATACGAGCAGTACTTC.

The chain links TRBV28 to TRBJ2-1, with a weak D call TRBD1 (6 bases). Germline V CDR1 and CDR2: MDHEN, SYDVKM. Trimming took off 2 bases at V and 3 bases at J, with 8 bases between the two ends. The CDR3 consists of 14 residues. CDR3 residues: CASSLTGHYNEQFF. CDR3 DNA: TGTGCCAGCAGTTTAACAGGGCACTACAATGAGCAGTTCTTC.

The chain couples TRBV15 to TRBJ2-7; 12 bases align to TRBD2. The CDR3 has 18 amino acids. After removal of 1 base from V and 0 bases from J, the junction contained 7 bases not matched to a gene. The germline CDR1 and CDR2 sequences are LNHNV and YYDKDF (reference sequence). The CDR3 coding sequence is TGTGCCACCAGCAGAGCCGCTAGCGGGAGGGCCTTCTCCTACGAGCAGTACTTC. Translated, it gives CATSRAASGRAFSYEQYF.

The chain employs TRBV15 and TRBJ2-4; D may be TRBD1 or TRBD2 (6 bases each). V lost 3 bases and J 0 bases, leaving 18 bases between the germline ends. Looked up from germline, CDR1 is LNHNV and CDR2 is YYDKDF (reference sequence). The CDR3 totals 18 residues. The chain's CDR3 is CATSSDRGTHGAKNIQYF. The CDR3 nucleotides read TGTGCCACCAGCAGCGATAGGGGGACTCACGGAGCCAAAAACATTCAGTACTTC. The whole variable domain, remainder taken from reference TRBV15 and TRBJ2-4, is DAMVIQNPRYQVTQFGKPVTLSCSQTLNHNVMYWYQQKSSQAPKLLFHYYDKDFNNEADTPDNFQSRRPNTSFCFLDIRSPGLGDTAMYLCATSSDRGTHGAKNIQYFGAGTRLSVL.

DNA for the CDR3: TGCGCCAGCAGCTTGTCAGGGACTGAAAAACTGTTTTTT. It specifies CASSLSGTEKLFF. V is TRBV5-1 and J is TRBJ1-4; D is possibly TRBD1 (5 bases). Per germline, CDR1 SGHRS and CDR2 YFSETQ. The ends were cut back, 1 base at V and 7 bases at J, with 8 bases in the middle. The CDR3 is made up of 13 amino acids. Filled out from reference TRBV5-1 and TRBJ1-4, the complete variable domain reads KAGVTQTPRYLIKTRGQQVTLSCSPISGHRSVSWYQQTPGQGLQFLFEYFSETQRNKGNFPGRFSGRQFSNSRSEMNVSTLELGDSALYLCASSLSGTEKLFFGSGTQLSVL.

The chain employs TRBV5-4 and TRBJ1-1; 12 positions match TRBD1. The V gene end was trimmed by 4 bases and the J gene end by 0 bases; junction bases not matched to a gene: 4. The CDR3 has 16 amino acids. Germline assignment: CDR1 SGHNT and CDR2 YYREEE (reference sequence). Here the CDR3 DNA reads TGTGCCAGCAGCCGGGGACAGGGGGCAATGAACACTGAAGCTTTCTTT. This codes for CASSRGQGAMNTEAFF.